These 10 T cell receptor beta chains were sequenced from one sample in a study of T cell repertoires in cytomegalovirus infection. One entry per CDR3 protein results from TCRdb running MiXCR on the reads. This table has about 740,000 distinct CDR3 sequences, 35% to 45% appearing once. The source material was PBMCs. The source of these receptors is a human donor in good health (CMV status not recorded). Some clones in this sample may be carry-over from other donors' samples.

The sample holds one count of this clonotype. The chain links TRBV28 to TRBJ2-5; no definite D call. Germline lookup yields CDR1 MDHEN and CDR2 SYDVKM. Trimming shortened V by 3 bases and J by 4 bases, and 15 bases separated the two germline ends. The CDR3 has 15 amino acids. CDR3 protein: CASSLQSRPTETQYF. The CDR3 DNA reads TGTGCCAGCAGTTTGCAGTCGCGACCCACAGAGACCCAGTACTTC.

The V gene is TRBV19, the J gene TRBJ1-2; D might be TRBD1 (5 bases). Trimming pared 8 bases from V and 7 bases from J, leaving 17 bases between. Looked up from germline, CDR1 is LNHDA and CDR2 is SQIVND (reference sequence). The CDR3 covers 13 residues. For the CDR3, the DNA is TGTGCCAGTCGCGGGAGGGGAGAAGCTGGCTACACCTTC. Protein: CASRGRGEAGYTF.

V and J are TRBV24-1 and TRBJ2-1; no definite D call. Deletions cut 3 bases from V and 5 bases from J, with 4 bases between. The CDR3 has 12 amino acids. Germline values: CDR1 KGHDR, CDR2 SFDVKD. CDR3 sequence: CATSDPDNEQFF. The CDR3 DNA reads as TGTGCCACCAGTGATCCTGACAATGAGCAGTTCTTC.

This clonotype was observed a few times. The J gene is TRBJ2-1, the V gene TRBV12-3 or TRBV12-4; the D gene is possibly TRBD2 (5 bases). The CDR3 consists of 14 residues. The V end was cut by 2 bases, the J end by 8 bases, with 13 bases between. The CDR3, as DNA: TGTGCCAGCAGTTTATCTAGGGTCGGGGATGAGCAGTTCTTC. Translation: CASSLSRVGDEQFF.

This rearrangement joins TRBV19 to TRBJ1-2, with no clear D. The germline CDR1 and CDR2 sequences are LNHDA and SQIVND (reference sequence). The ends were cut back, 4 bases at V and 4 bases at J, with 13 bases in the middle. The CDR3 contains 14 residues. The CDR3 protein is CASSSLEPGYGYTF. As DNA, the CDR3 is TGTGCCAGTAGTAGTTTGGAGCCCGGCTATGGCTACACCTTC. The variable domain in full, completed from reference TRBV19 and TRBJ1-2, reads DGGITQSPKYLFRKEGQNVTLSCEQNLNHDAMYWYRQDPGQGLRLIYYSQIVNDFQKGDIAEGYSVSREKKESFPLTVTSAQKNPTAFYLCASSSLEPGYGYTFGSGTRLTVV.

The chain is built from TRBV7-6 and TRBJ1-6, with a tentative D call TRBD1 (5 bases). Germline CDR1 is SGHVS and CDR2 is FNYEAQ. This CDR3 contains 14 residues. Deletions cut 4 bases from V and 9 bases from J, with 13 bases between. The CDR3: CASSSSGPLSPLHF. CDR3 nucleotides: TGTGCCAGCAGCTCCTCAGGGCCCCTTTCACCCCTCCACTTT.

The V call is TRBV14, the J call TRBJ2-7; no reliable D call. This CDR3 region has 15 residues. From germline, CDR1 is SGHDN and CDR2 FVKESK. Trimming took off 1 base at V and 2 bases at J, with 12 bases between the two ends. The CDR3, as DNA: TGTGCCAGCAGCCAAGGAGTAGCAGGCGCCTACGAGCAGTACTTC. Translation gives CASSQGVAGAYEQYF.

At least ten counts were recorded for this clonotype. The CDR3 sequence: CAAGQGTTGELFF. The CDR3, as DNA: TGTGCCGCGGGACAGGGGACCACCGGGGAGCTGTTTTTT. The chain uses TRBV24-1 and TRBJ2-2, with 10 bases lining up with TRBD1. CDR3 size: 13 residues. J gave up 4 bases and V 12 bases, and 4 bases lay outside the gene matches. Germline lookup yields CDR1 KGHDR and CDR2 SFDVKD.

In the case of this clonotype: A read error is possible here, since a much larger clone lies one base away. The conserved closing phenylalanine or tryptophan is absent in this CDR3, likely reflecting a read error. The chain uses TRBV7-2 and TRBJ2-7, with 9 bases that match TRBD2. J lost 3 bases, V lost 4 bases, and 1 base had no gene match. Germline CDR1 reads SGHTA; CDR2 reads FQGNSA. This CDR3 has 13 amino acids. The CDR3 bases are TGTGCCAGCAGCTCTAGCGGGGACTACGAGCAGTACTTA. As protein: CASSSSGDYEQYL.

This chain uses TRBV7-6 with TRBJ1-4; D may be TRBD1 (6 bases). V was shortened by 5 bases and J by 2 bases, with 12 bases between the two germline ends. CDR3 length equals 15 residues. Germline V gives CDR1 SGHVS, CDR2 FNYEAQ. CDR3 region: CASSRRTATNEKLFF. The CDR3 nucleotides read TGTGCCAGCAGCAGGAGGACAGCCACTAATGAAAAACTGTTTTTT.